This paragraph reports one TCR beta chain. Trimming stripped 3 bases from V and 4 bases from J, with 12 bases between. The length of the CDR3 is 14 residues. Looked up from germline, CDR1 is MGHDK and CDR2 is SYGVNS. Genomic DNA, serving as template, underwent TCR beta VDJ and CDR3 profiling. TCRdb reprocessed the reads via MiXCR and lists one record per CDR3 protein. This table holds a few hundred thousand distinct CDR3 sequences, approximately 60% found once. Patients chosen for sequencing had CD8+CD57+ cells that had expanded, as shown by flow cytometry. This sample was taken from a study of CD8+CD57+ T cells in acquired aplastic anemia.

The clonotype originates from a human donor with aplastic anemia. The V gene is TRBV25-1, the J gene TRBJ2-5, with D tentatively TRBD1 or TRBD2 (5 bases each). The sample taken for sequencing was sorted CD4+, CD8+, or CD8+CD57+ T cells (not recorded which) from PBMCs. The CDR3, as DNA: TGTGCCAGCAGTGAGGGGGACCTGGGAGAGACCCAGTACTTC. Encoded protein: CASSEGDLGETQYF. Full variable domain (outside the CDR3, taken from reference TRBV25-1 and TRBJ2-5): EADIYQTPRYLVIGTGKKITLECSQTMGHDKMYWYQQDPGMELHLIHYSYGVNSTEKGDLSSESTVSRIRTEHFPLTLESARPSHTSQYLCASSEGDLGETQYFGPGTRLLVL.